This T cell receptor beta chain appears in the sequencing data of a study of tumor and adjacent non-tumor tissue in lung cancer. Across the study: There were 11 to 13 adenocarcinoma, 2 squamous cell carcinoma and 1 small cell lung cancer cases. The study's findings and limits: Normal lung showed higher cumulative top 100 clone frequency than tumor. Compared with tumor, normal lung showed significantly lower TCR diversity.

RNA was extracted from bulk tissue without any cell sorting. About this clonotype itself: What it binds is not known. Germline and junction disagree at one end, which may indicate a read error.

TCRbeta libraries were built with three rounds of nested PCR, modified from ARM-PCR. One entry per CDR3 protein, called by TCRdb with MiXCR from the multiplex PCR reads. The sample consists of approximately 140,000 distinct CDR3 sequences, 66% of them appearing once. The TCR comes from a man aged 55-75 years with small cell lung cancer. The sample was lung tumor tissue.

The CDR3 loop reads CVSSSHGQGSTNEKLFF. The CDR3 DNA is TGTGTCAGCAGTTCGCATGGACAGGGCTCAACTAATGAAAAACTGTTTTTT. This chain uses TRBV6-6 with TRBJ1-4, with 8 positions matching TRBD1. Looked up from germline, CDR1 is MNHNY and CDR2 is SVGAGI (reference sequence). The CDR3 loop spans 17 amino acids.